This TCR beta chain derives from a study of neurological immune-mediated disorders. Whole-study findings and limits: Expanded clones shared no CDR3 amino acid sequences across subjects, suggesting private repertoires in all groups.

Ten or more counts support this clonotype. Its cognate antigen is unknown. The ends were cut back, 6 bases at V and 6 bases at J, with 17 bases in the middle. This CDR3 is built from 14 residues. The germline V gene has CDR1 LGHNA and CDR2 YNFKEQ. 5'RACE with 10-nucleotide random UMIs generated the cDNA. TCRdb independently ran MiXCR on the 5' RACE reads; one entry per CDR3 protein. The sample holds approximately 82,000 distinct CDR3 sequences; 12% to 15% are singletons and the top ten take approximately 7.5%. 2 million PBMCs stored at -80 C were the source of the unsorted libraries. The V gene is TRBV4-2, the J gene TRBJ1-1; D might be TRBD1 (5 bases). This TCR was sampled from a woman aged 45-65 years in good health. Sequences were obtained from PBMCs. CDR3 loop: CASSLSGTSAEAFF. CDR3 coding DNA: TGTGCCAGCAGTCTATCCGGGACGAGTGCTGAAGCTTTCTTT.